Listed below are T cell receptor beta chains from one sample, sequenced in a study of cytomegalovirus exposure and HLA in healthy donors. Generated by immunoSEQ multiplex PCR, the TCRdb table keeps only in-frame clones and is missing some. The repertoire holds about 200,000 clones, with roughly 81% as singletons. The sample taken for sequencing was PBMCs. The source is a woman aged 25 to 45 in good health and CMV-seronegative. CDR3s include the opening cysteine and the closing phenylalanine or tryptophan. D genes are given only for firm matches. The size entry is marked missing in some rows and otherwise reads once, few, many or a size class.

size: -; D: TRBD1; J: TRBJ1-5; V: TRBV27; CDR3: CASSYGTGVNQPQHF; DNA: TGTGCCAGCAGTTACGGGACAGGGGTAAATCAGCCCCAGCATTTT
size: -; D: -; J: TRBJ2-7; V: TRBV11-2; CDR3: CASSYLRRSNYEQYF; DNA: TGTGCCAGCAGCTACCTGAGGCGCTCAAATTACGAGCAGTACTTC
size: -; D: -; J: TRBJ2-5; V: TRBV9; CDR3: CASSVGGWETQYF; DNA: TGTGCCAGCAGCGTAGGAGGTTGGGAGACCCAGTACTTC
size: -; D: TRBD1; J: TRBJ1-2; V: TRBV6-1; CDR3: CASSERAGGDGYTF; DNA: TGTGCCAGCAGTGAACGGGCAGGGGGAGATGGCTACACCTTC
size: -; D: -; J: TRBJ2-2; V: TRBV4-1; CDR3: CASSRGGGAGELFF; DNA: TGCGCCAGCAGCCGTGGGGGGGGCGCCGGGGAGCTGTTTTTT
size: -; D: -; J: TRBJ1-2; V: TRBV9; CDR3: CASSVVSQAYGYTF; DNA: TGTGCCAGCAGCGTAGTAAGTCAGGCCTATGGCTACACCTTC
size: -; D: -; J: TRBJ2-3; V: TRBV6-5; CDR3: CASSLQGTDTQYF; DNA: TGTGCCAGCAGTTTACAGGGCACAGATACGCAGTATTTT
size: once; D: TRBD1; J: TRBJ1-4; V: TRBV5-6; CDR3: CASSRDRGRNEKLFF; DNA: TGTGCCAGCAGCCGGGACAGGGGGAGAAATGAAAAACTGTTTTTT
size: once; D: -; J: TRBJ2-1; V: TRBV7-9; CDR3: CASQSPGSDDSYNEQFF; DNA: TGTGCCAGCCAGAGTCCCGGGTCAGATGACTCCTACAATGAGCAGTTCTTC
size: -; D: -; J: TRBJ1-2; V: TRBV5-1; CDR3: CASSLVLGTDFTNYGYTF; DNA: TGCGCCAGCAGCCTAGTACTAGGGACTGACTTTACTAACTATGGCTACACCTTC
size: -; D: TRBD1; J: TRBJ2-1; V: TRBV6-5; CDR3: CASSYQGAYNEQFF; DNA: TGTGCCAGCAGTTACCAGGGGGCCTACAATGAGCAGTTCTTC
size: -; D: TRBD2; J: TRBJ2-1; V: TRBV11-2; CDR3: CASSLPADSGRNEQFF; DNA: TGTGCCAGCAGCTTACCCGCCGATAGCGGGCGCAATGAGCAGTTCTTC
size: -; D: TRBD1; J: TRBJ2-2; V: TRBV10-1; CDR3: CASSKTGSTTGELFF; DNA: TGCGCCAGCAGTAAGACAGGGTCGACCACCGGGGAGCTGTTTTTT
size: -; D: -; J: TRBJ1-2; V: TRBV5-4; CDR3: CASSSFLLTEGYTF; DNA: TGTGCCAGCAGCTCCTTCCTTTTGACAGAAGGCTACACCTTC
size: -; D: TRBD1; J: TRBJ2-5; V: TRBV4-1; CDR3: CASSQRQGTETQYF; DNA: TGCGCCAGCAGCCAAAGACAGGGTACAGAGACCCAGTACTTC
size: few; D: -; J: TRBJ1-5; V: TRBV25-1; CDR3: CASSVSGPGLQPQHF; DNA: TGTGCCAGCAGTGTGTCTGGTCCAGGGCTTCAGCCCCAGCATTTT
size: few; D: TRBD1; J: TRBJ2-5; V: TRBV7-9; CDR3: CASSSSGGSWETQYF; DNA: TGTGCCAGCAGCTCATCAGGGGGATCGTGGGAGACCCAGTACTTC
size: -; D: -; J: TRBJ2-7; V: TRBV9; CDR3: CASSVEGGGDEQYF; DNA: TGTGCCAGCAGCGTCGAGGGGGGAGGGGACGAGCAGTACTTC
size: few; D: -; J: TRBJ2-7; V: TRBV10-1; CDR3: CASSYTRDLGLREQYF; DNA: TGCGCCAGCAGCTACACCCGGGATTTGGGGTTGCGCGAGCAGTACTTC
size: -; D: -; J: TRBJ2-3; V: TRBV6-6; CDR3: CASTHGDRTDTQYF; DNA: TGTGCCAGCACCCACGGGGATCGGACAGATACGCAGTATTTT
size: -; D: TRBD2; J: TRBJ2-3; V: TRBV6-5; CDR3: CASSYALAGGTDTQYF; DNA: TGTGCCAGCAGTTACGCGCTGGCGGGAGGCACAGATACGCAGTATTTT
size: -; D: -; J: TRBJ2-7; V: TRBV4-1; CDR3: CASSQGSFPSYEQYF; DNA: TGCGCCAGCAGCCAAGGTTCGTTCCCTTCCTACGAGCAGTACTTC
size: -; D: -; J: TRBJ2-1; V: TRBV15; CDR3: CATSRDPGRGFF; DNA: TGTGCCACCAGCAGAGATCCGGGGAGAGGGTTCTTC
size: -; D: -; J: TRBJ1-1; V: TRBV21-1; CDR3: CSFRDRGAMNTEAFF; DNA: TGCTCTTTCCGGGACAGGGGGGCTATGAACACTGAAGCTTTCTTT
size: -; D: -; J: TRBJ2-7; V: TRBV5-1; CDR3: CASSLIPGGSYEQYF; DNA: TGCGCCAGCAGCTTGATTCCCGGGGGCTCCTACGAGCAGTACTTC
size: -; D: TRBD1; J: TRBJ1-1; V: TRBV5-1; CDR3: CASAVTGTAEAFF; DNA: TGCGCCAGCGCGGTGACCGGGACAGCTGAAGCTTTCTTT
size: -; D: TRBD2; J: TRBJ2-3; V: TRBV15; CDR3: CATSRGERAGVTDTQYF; DNA: TGTGCCACCAGCAGGGGAGAGAGGGCGGGGGTCACAGATACGCAGTATTTT
size: -; D: TRBD1; J: TRBJ2-1; V: TRBV27; CDR3: CASSLSIMGTGFSDEQFF; DNA: TGTGCCAGCAGTTTGTCAATCATGGGGACAGGGTTTAGCGATGAGCAGTTCTTC
size: -; D: TRBD1; J: TRBJ2-3; V: TRBV5-1; CDR3: CASSLVRQGVPTDTQYF; DNA: TGCGCCAGCAGCTTGGTCCGACAGGGGGTTCCCACAGATACGCAGTATTTT
size: -; D: TRBD2; J: TRBJ2-1; V: TRBV2; CDR3: CASSELAGTSYNEQFF; DNA: TGTGCCAGCAGTGAACTAGCGGGGACATCCTACAATGAGCAGTTCTTC
size: -; D: -; J: TRBJ2-1; V: TRBV6-5; CDR3: CASSYSAGPYNEQFF; DNA: TGTGCCAGCAGTTACTCGGCGGGCCCTTACAATGAGCAGTTCTTC
size: -; D: TRBD1; J: TRBJ1-5; V: TRBV28; CDR3: CASSSPHRGQSNQPQHF; DNA: TGTGCCAGCAGTTCCCCCCACAGGGGCCAATCCAATCAGCCCCAGCATTTT